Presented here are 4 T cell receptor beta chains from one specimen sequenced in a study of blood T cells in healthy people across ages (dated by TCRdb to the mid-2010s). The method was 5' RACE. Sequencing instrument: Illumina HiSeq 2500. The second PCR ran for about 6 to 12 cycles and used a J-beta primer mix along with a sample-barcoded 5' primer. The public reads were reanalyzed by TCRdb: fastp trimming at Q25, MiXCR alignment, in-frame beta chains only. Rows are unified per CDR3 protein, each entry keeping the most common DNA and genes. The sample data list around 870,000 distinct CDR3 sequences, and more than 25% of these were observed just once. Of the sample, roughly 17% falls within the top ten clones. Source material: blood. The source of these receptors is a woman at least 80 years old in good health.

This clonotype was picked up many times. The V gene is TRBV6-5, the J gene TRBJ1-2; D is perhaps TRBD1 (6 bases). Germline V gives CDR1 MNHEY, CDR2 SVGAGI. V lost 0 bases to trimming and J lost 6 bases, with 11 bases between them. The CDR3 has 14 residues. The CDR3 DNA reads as TGTGCCAGCAGTTACTCCCCAGGGGTCGATGGCTACACCTTC. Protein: CASSYSPGVDGYTF.

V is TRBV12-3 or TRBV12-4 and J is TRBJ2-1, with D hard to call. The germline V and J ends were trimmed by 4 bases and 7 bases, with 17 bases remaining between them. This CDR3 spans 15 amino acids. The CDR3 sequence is CASSSKPTPANEQFF. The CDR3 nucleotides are TGTGCCAGCAGTTCCAAACCGACCCCGGCAAATGAGCAGTTCTTC.

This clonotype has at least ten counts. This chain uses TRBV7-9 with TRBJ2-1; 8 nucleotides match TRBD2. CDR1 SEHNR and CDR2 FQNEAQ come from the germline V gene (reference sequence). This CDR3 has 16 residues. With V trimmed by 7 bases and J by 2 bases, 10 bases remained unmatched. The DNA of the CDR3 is TGTGCCAGCATCTATCCAGCGGGAGAAGCCTACAATGAGCAGTTCTTC. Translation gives CASIYPAGEAYNEQFF.

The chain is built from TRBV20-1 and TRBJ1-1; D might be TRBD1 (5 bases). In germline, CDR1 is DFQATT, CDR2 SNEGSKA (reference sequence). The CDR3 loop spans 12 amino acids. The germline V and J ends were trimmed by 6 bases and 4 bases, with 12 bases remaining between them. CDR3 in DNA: TGCAGTGCGACCCTCGGGGGCACTGAAGCTTTCTTT. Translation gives CSATLGGTEAFF.